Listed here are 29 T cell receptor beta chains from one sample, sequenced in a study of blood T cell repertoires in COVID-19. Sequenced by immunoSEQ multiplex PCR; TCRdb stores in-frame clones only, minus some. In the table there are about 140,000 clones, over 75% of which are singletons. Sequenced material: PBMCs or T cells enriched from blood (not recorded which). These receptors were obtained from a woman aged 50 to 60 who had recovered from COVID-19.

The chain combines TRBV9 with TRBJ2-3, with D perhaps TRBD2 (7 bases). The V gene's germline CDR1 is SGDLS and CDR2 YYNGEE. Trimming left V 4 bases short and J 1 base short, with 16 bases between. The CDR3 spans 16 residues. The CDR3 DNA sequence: TGTGCCAGCAGCCCCCGGAGGGGGGGCGGCACAGATACGCAGTATTTT. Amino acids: CASSPRRGGGTDTQYF.

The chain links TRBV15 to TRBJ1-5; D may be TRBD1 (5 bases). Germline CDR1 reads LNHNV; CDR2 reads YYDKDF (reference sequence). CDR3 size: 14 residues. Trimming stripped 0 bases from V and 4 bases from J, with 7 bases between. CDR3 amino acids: CATSRDKGNQPQHF. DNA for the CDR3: TGTGCCACCAGCAGAGATAAGGGGAATCAGCCCCAGCATTTT.

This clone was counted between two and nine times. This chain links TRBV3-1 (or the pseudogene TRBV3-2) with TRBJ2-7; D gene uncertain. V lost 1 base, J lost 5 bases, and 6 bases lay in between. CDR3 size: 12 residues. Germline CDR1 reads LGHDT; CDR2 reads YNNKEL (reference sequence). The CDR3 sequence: CASSQARDEQYF. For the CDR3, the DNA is TGTGCCAGCAGCCAAGCCCGGGACGAGCAGTACTTC.

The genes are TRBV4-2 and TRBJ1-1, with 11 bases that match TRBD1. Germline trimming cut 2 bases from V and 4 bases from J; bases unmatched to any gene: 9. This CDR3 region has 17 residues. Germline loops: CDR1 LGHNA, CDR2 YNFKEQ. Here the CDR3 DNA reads TGTGCCAGCAGCCAACCCGGGACAGGGGGTGCCGCCACTGAAGCTTTCTTT. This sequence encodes CASSQPGTGGAATEAFF.

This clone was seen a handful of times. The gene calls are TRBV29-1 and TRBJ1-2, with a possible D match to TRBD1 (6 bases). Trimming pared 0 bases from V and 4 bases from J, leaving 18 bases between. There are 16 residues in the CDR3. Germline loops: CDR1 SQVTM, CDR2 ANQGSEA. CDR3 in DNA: TGCAGCGTTGAAGATCTGTTTCAAGGACAGCTCTATGGCTACACCTTC. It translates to CSVEDLFQGQLYGYTF.

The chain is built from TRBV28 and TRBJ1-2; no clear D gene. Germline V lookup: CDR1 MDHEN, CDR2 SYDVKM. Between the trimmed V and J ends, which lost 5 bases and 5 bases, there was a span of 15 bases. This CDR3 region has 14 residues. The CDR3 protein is CASSAGGTRYGYTF. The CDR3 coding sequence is TGTGCCAGCAGTGCGGGTGGCACCAGATATGGCTACACCTTC.

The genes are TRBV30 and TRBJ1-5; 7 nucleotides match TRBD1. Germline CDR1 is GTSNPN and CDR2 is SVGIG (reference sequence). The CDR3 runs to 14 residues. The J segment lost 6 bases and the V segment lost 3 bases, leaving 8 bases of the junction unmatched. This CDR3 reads CAWSPTGTGQPQHF. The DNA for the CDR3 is TGTGCCTGGAGCCCGACAGGGACCGGTCAGCCCCAGCATTTT.

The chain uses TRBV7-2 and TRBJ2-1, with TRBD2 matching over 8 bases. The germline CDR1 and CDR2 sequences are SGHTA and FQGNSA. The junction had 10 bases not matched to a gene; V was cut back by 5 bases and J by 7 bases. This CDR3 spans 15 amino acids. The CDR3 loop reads CASSRTSTSGNEQFF. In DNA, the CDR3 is TGTGCCAGCAGCCGGACTAGCACGTCGGGGAATGAGCAGTTCTTC.

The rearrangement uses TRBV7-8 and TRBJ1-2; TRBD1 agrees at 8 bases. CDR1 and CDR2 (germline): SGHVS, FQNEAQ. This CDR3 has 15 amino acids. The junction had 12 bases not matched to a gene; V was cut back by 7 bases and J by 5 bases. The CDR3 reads CASTVVPGTGYGYTF. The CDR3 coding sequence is TGTGCCAGCACAGTAGTACCAGGGACAGGATATGGCTACACCTTC.

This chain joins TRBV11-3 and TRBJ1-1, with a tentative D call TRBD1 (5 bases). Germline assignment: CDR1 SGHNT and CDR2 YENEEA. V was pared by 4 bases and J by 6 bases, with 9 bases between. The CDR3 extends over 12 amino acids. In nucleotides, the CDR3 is TGTGCCAGCAGCTCGGGGGGTTCTGAAGCTTTCTTT. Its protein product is CASSSGGSEAFF.

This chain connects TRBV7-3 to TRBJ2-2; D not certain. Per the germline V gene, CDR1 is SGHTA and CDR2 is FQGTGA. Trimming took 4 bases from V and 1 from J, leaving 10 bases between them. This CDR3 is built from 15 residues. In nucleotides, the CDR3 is TGTGCCAGCAGCTCAACGGGCAGGAACACCGGGGAGCTGTTTTTT. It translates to CASSSTGRNTGELFF.

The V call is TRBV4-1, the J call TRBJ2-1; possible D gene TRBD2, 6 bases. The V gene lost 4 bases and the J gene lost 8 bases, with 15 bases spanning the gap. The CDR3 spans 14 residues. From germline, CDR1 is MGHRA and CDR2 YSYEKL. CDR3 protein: CASSLRGPGYEQFF. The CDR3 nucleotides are TGCGCCAGCAGCCTGCGGGGACCAGGGTATGAGCAGTTCTTC.

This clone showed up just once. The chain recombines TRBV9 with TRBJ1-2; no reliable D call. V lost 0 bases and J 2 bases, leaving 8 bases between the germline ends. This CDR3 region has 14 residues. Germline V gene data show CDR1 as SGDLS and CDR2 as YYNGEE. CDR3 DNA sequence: TGTGCCAGCAGCGTAGGTTGGCGGAACTATGGCTACACCTTC. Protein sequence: CASSVGWRNYGYTF.

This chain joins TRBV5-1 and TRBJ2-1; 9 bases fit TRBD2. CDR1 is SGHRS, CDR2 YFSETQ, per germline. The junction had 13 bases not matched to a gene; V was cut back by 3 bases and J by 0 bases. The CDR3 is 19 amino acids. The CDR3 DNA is TGCGCCAGCAGCTCGCCGGGACTCGCGGGGGGGGCCTCCTACAATGAGCAGTTCTTC. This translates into CASSSPGLAGGASYNEQFF.

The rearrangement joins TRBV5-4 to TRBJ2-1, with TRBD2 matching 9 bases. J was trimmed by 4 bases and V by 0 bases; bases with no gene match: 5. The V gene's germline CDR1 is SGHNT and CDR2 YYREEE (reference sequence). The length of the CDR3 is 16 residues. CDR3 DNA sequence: TGTGCCAGCAGCTTGGCGGCGGGGGGGCCTTACAATGAGCAGTTCTTC. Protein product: CASSLAAGGPYNEQFF.

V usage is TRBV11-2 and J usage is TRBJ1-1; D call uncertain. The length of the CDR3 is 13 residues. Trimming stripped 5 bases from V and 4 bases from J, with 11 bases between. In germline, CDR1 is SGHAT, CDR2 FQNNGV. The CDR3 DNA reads TGTGCCAGCAGCCTCGGGTGGGTCACTGAAGCTTTCTTT. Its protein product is CASSLGWVTEAFF.

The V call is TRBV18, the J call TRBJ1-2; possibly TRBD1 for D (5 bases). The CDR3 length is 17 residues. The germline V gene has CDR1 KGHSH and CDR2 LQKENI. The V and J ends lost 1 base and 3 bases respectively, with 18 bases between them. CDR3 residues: CASSPRMGPVPYYGYTF. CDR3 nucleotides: TGTGCCAGCTCACCACGAATGGGGCCAGTTCCGTACTATGGCTACACCTTC.

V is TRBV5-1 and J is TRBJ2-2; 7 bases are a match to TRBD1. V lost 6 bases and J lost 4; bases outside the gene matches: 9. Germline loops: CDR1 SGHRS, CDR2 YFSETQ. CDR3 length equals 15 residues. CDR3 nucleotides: TGCGCCAGCACCATTGGACAGGTTACCACCGGGGAGCTGTTTTTT. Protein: CASTIGQVTTGELFF.

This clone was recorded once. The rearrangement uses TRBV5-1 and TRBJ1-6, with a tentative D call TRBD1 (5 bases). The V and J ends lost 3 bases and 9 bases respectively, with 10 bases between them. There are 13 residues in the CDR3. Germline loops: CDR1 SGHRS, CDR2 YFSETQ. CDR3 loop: CASSSTGSSPLHF. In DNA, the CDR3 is TGCGCCAGCAGCTCAACAGGTAGTTCACCCCTCCACTTT.

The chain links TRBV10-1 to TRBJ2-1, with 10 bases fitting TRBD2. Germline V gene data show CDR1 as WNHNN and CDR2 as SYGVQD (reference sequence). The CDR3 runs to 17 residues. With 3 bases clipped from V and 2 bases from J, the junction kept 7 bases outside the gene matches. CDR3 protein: CASSDSVLAGTYNEQFF. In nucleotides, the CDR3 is TGCGCCAGCAGTGACTCGGTACTAGCGGGGACCTACAATGAGCAGTTCTTC.

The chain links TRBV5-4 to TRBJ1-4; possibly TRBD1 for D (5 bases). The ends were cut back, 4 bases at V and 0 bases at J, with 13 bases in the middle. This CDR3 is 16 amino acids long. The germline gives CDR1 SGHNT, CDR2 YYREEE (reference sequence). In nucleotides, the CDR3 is TGTGCCAGCAGCGGGGGGGTACAGACAACTAATGAAAAACTGTTTTTT. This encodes CASSGGVQTTNEKLFF.

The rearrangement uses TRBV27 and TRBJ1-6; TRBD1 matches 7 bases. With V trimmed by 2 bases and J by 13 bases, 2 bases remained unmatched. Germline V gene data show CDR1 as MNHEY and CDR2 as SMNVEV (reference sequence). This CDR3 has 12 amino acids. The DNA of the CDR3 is TGTGCCAGCAGTTTAAGGGGGCAGCCCCTCCACTTT. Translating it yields CASSLRGQPLHF.

The CDR3 loop reads CASRVLAGGTETQYF. CDR3 sequence (DNA): TGTGCCAGCAGGGTACTAGCGGGAGGCACAGAGACCCAGTACTTC. V is TRBV6-5 and J is TRBJ2-5; TRBD2 agrees at 12 bases. The length of the CDR3 is 15 residues. Germline CDR1 MNHEY, CDR2 SVGAGI. Unmatched junction bases numbered 6, after V lost 6 bases and J lost 4 bases.

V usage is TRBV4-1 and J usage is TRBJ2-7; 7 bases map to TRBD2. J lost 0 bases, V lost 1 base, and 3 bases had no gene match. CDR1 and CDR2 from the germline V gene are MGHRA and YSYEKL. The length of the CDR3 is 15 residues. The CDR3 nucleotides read TGCGCCAGCAGCCAAGTTGGCGGGAGCTCCTACGAGCAGTACTTC. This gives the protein CASSQVGGSSYEQYF.

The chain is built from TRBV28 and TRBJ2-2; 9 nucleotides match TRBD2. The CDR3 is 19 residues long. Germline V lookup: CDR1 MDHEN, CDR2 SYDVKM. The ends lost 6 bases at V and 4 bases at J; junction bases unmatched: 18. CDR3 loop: CASRSFASGIARGTGELFF. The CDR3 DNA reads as TGTGCCAGCAGGTCGTTCGCTAGCGGGATCGCACGGGGCACCGGGGAGCTGTTTTTT.

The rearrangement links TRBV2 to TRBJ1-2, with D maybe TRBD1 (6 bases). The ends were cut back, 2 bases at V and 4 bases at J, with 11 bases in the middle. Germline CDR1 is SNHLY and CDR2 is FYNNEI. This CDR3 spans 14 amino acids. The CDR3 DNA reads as TGTGCCAGCAGTGAACAGGGGCAGGTCTATGGCTACACCTTC. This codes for CASSEQGQVYGYTF.

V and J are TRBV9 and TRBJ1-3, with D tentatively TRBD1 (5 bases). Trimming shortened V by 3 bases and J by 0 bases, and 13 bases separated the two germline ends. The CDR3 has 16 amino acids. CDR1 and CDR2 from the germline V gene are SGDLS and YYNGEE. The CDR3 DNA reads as TGTGCCAGCAGCGCCCTCGGGGGATACTCTGGAAACACCATATATTTT. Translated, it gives CASSALGGYSGNTIYF.

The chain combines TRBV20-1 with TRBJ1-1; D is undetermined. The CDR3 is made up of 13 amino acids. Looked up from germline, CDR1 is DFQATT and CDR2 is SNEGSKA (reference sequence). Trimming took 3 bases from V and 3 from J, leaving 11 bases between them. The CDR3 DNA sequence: TGCAGTGCTAGTCTGGGGAGGCACACTGAAGCTTTCTTT. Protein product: CSASLGRHTEAFF.

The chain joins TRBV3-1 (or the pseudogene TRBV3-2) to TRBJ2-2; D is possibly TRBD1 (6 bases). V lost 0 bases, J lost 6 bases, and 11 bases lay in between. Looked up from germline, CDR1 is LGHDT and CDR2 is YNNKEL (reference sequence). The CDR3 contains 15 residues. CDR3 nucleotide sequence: TGTGCCAGCAGCCAAGATCTATCAGGGGCCGGGGAGCTGTTTTTT. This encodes CASSQDLSGAGELFF.